Sequencing of this T cell receptor (beta chain) was carried out in a study of CD8 T cells in Susac syndrome. Looking at the study overall: The sequenced Susac syndrome patients included over 5 who had clinically active disease and under ten who were in remission.

A word on this clonotype: Antigen specificity is unknown.

Blood CD8+ and CD4+ T cells underwent high-throughput TCR beta sequencing. Germline V gives CDR1 SQVTM, CDR2 ANQGSEA. V lost 5 bases to trimming and J lost 0 bases; unmatched junction nucleotides: 5. CDR3 length: 14 residues. RNA amounts of roughly 0.45 to 1 ug underwent reverse transcription with random hexamers. Across 54 Vbeta and 13 Jbeta, immunoSEQ multiplex PCR amplified TCR beta CDR3. Each CDR3 protein is one row after TCRdb ran MiXCR on the immunoSEQ multiplex PCR reads. The sample holds over 140,000 distinct CDR3 sequences, around 93% seen once. Study results and caveats: Clonal expansion was absent from the CD4+ T cell repertoires in Susac syndrome.

Sequencing was performed on CD4+ T cells from PBMCs. This TCR derives from a human donor with Susac syndrome. This sequence joins TRBV29-1 and TRBJ2-3; 7 positions agree with TRBD1. The CDR3 spells CSVSPGQSTDTQYF. CDR3 DNA: TGCAGCGTTTCACCGGGACAGAGCACAGATACGCAGTATTTT.